The entry below gives a single T cell receptor beta chain sequence along with its context. Its antigen has not been determined. Per-base quality was not reported, and no clone a single base away is much larger than it. V loses 5 bases of germline sequence and J loses 0 bases, and the interval between the two ends is 13 bases. CDR1 and CDR2, per the germline V gene, are MNHEY and SVGAGI. Taken from cysteine to phenylalanine, the CDR3 has 15 residues. Only CDR3 DNA is held: 45 bases, read in frame from base 1. The sample originates from a study of blood T cell repertoires in COVID-19 (TCRdb year 2020). Turning to the overall study: Samples from collaborators originated in the United States, Italy and Spain and spanned both the acute and convalescent phases of COVID-19. The prospective study material was composed of cDNA or gDNA derived from T cells, B-cell-depleted T cells, or PBMCs. Deeply sampled blood TCRbeta repertoires from subjects exposed to, actively infected with, or recovered from COVID-19 were included in the dataset. The repertoires were released in a freely available public database intended as a resource for research on the immune response to SARS-CoV-2. The samples were drawn from the first 160 participants of the ongoing ImmuneRACE study and from 1,200 or so subjects provided by 6 global collaborators. Sample metadata almost always included a de-identified subject ID, COVID-19 status, age in years and sex. Where available, HLA class I and class II types were obtained from metadata supplied by the sample provider rather than from assay-based typing.

Summary of the overall study and its limitations: The amount of clinical and demographic metadata varied by source and participant and was provided uncurated.

TCRbeta CDR3 regions were amplified from genomic DNA by means of the immunoSEQ Assay, a bias-controlled multiplex PCR. As for the authors' bioinformatics: Nucleated cell counts per sample were estimated from amplification of reference gene primers within the assay. Sequence reads were collapsed and filtered to measure the absolute abundance of every unique TCRbeta CDR3 rearrangement. For each sample, productive Simpson clonality was calculated by taking the square root of Simpson's diversity index across productive rearrangements. TCRdb stores this immuneACCESS table with in-frame sequences only. Part of the clones is absent; in the studies checked, under half of the shortfall reflects unresolved V genes, and no reason is known for the rest. V and J calls and clone size are as listed in that table; D and trimming were resolved from the DNA. The sample profile shows 250,000 to 300,000 clones; about 90% of them were found once. Jointly, the top ten make up about 2.2% of the sample.

Samples from volunteer blood donors who had recovered from COVID-19 were contributed by a second Seattle source. Whole blood was collected in K2EDTA tubes by collaborating institutions according to the institutions' own protocols. For TCRbeta analysis, collaborators shipped samples as frozen whole blood, isolated PBMCs, or DNA extracted from either of those sample types. Specimen: peripheral blood. This TCR derives from a woman aged 50 to 65 who had recovered from COVID-19. This chain joins TRBV6-5 to TRBJ1-1; matching of 5 bases hints at TRBD1 as the D gene. Read as DNA, the sequence is TGTGCCAGCAGTAAGGTTTGGGGCATGAACACTGAAGCTTTCTTT. The resulting protein is CASSKVWGMNTEAFF.